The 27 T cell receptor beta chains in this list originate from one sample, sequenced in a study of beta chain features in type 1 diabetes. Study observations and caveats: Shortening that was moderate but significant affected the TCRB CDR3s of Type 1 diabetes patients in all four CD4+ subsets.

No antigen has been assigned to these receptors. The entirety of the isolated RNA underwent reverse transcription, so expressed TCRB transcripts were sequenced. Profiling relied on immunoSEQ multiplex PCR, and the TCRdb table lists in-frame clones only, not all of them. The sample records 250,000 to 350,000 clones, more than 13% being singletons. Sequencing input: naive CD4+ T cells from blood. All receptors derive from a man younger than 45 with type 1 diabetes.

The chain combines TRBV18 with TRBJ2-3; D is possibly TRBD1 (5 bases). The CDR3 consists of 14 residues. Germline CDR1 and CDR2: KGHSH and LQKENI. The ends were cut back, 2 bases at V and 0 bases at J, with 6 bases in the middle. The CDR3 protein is CASSPGASTDTQYF. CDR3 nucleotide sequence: TGTGCCAGCTCACCAGGGGCTAGCACAGATACGCAGTATTTT. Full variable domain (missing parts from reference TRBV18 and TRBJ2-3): NAGVMQNPRHLVRRRGQEARLRCSPMKGHSHVYWYRQLPEEGLKFMVYLQKENIIDESGMPKERFSAEFPKEGPSILRIQQVVRGDSAAYFCASSPGASTDTQYFGPGTRLTVL.

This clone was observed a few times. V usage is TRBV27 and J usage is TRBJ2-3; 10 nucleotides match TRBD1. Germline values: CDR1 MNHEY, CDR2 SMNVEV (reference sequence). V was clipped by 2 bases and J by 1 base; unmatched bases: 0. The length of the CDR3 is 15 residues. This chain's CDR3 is CASSLGQGGTDTQYF. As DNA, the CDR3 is TGTGCCAGCAGTTTAGGACAGGGGGGCACAGATACGCAGTATTTT.

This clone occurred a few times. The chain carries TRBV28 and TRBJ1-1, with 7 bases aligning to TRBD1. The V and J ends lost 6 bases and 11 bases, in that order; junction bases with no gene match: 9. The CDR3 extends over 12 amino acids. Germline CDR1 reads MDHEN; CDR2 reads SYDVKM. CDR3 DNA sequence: TGTGCCAGCAGCTCCGACAGGGTTGAGGCTTTCTTT. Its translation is CASSSDRVEAFF. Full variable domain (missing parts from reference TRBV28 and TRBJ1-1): DVKVTQSSRYLVKRTGEKVFLECVQDMDHENMFWYRQDPGLGLRLIYFSYDVKMKEKGDIPEGYSVSREKKERFSLILESASTNQTSMYLCASSSDRVEAFFGQGTRLTVV.

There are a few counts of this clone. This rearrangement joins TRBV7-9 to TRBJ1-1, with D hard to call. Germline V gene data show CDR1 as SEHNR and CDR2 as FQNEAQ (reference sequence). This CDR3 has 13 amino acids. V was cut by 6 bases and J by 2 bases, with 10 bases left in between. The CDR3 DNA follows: TGTGCCAGCAGTTTTACGGTAAACACTGAAGCTTTCTTT. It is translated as CASSFTVNTEAFF.

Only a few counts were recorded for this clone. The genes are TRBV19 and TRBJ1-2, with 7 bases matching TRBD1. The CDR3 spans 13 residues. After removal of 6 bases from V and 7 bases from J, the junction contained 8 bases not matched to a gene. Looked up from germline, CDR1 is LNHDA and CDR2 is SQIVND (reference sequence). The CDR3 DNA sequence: TGTGCCAGTAGCCGACAGGGACTTTCTGGCTACACCTTC. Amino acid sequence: CASSRQGLSGYTF.

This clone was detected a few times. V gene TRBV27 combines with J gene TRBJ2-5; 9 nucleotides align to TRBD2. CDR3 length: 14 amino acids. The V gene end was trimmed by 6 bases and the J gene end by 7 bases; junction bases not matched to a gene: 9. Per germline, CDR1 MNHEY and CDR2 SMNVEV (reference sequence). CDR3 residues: CASSLGTSKGTQYF. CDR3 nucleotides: TGTGCCAGCAGCCTTGGGACTAGCAAGGGGACCCAGTACTTC.

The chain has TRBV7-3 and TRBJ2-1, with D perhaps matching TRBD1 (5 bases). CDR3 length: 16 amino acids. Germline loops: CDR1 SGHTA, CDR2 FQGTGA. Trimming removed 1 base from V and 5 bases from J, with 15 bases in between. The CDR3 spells CASSLRGRAGDNEQFF. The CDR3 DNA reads TGTGCCAGCAGCTTAAGGGGCAGGGCCGGAGACAATGAGCAGTTCTTC.

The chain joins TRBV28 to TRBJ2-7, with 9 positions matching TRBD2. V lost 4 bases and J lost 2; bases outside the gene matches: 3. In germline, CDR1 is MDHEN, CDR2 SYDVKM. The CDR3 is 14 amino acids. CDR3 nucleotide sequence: TGTGCCAGCAGTTGGGCGGGAGGGCCCTACGAGCAGTACTTC. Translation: CASSWAGGPYEQYF.

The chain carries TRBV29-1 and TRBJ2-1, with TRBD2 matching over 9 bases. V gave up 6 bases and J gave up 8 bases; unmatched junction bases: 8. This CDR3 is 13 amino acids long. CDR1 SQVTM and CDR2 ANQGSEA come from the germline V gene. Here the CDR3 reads CSVLAGRGDEQFF. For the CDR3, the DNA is TGCAGCGTCCTAGCGGGAAGGGGGGATGAGCAGTTCTTC.

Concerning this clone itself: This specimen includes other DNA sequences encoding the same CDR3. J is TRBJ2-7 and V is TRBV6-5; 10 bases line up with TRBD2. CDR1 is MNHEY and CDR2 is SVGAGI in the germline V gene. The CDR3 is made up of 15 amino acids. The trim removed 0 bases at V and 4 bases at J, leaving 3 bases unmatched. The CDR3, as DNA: TGTGCCAGCAGTTACTCGCTAGCGGGAGTTTACGAGCAGTACTTC. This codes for CASSYSLAGVYEQYF.

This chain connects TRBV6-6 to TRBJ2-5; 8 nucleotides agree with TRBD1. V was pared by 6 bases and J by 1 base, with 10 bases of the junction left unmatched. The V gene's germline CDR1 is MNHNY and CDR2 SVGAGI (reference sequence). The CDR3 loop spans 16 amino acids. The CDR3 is CASSRTGSGVQETQYF. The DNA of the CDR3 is TGTGCCAGCAGCCGGACAGGGAGTGGGGTCCAAGAGACCCAGTACTTC.

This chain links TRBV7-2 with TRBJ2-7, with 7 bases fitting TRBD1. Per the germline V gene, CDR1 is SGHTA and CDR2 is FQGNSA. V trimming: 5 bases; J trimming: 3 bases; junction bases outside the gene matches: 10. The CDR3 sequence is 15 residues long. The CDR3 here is CASSPTRTGNYEQYF. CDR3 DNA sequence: TGTGCCAGCAGCCCAACTCGGACAGGCAACTACGAGCAGTACTTC.

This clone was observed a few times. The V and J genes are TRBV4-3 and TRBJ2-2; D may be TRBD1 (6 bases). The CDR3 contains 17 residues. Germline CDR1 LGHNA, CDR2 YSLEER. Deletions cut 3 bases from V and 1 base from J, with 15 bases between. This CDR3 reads CASSHTSSTGNTGELFF. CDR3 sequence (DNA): TGCGCCAGCAGCCATACTTCCTCGACAGGGAACACCGGGGAGCTGTTTTTT.

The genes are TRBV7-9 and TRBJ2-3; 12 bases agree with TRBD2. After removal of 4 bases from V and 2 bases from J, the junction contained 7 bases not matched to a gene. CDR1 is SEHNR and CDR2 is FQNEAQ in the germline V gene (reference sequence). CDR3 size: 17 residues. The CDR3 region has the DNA TGTGCCAGCAGCTCGCTCCGGACTAGCGGGAACACAGATACGCAGTATTTT. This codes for CASSSLRTSGNTDTQYF.

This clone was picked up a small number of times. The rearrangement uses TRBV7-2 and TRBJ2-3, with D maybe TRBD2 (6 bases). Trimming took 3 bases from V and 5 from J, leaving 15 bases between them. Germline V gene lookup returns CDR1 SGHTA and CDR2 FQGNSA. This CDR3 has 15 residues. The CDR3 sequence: CASSFLTGVEDTQYF. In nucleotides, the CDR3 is TGTGCCAGCAGCTTCCTTACGGGAGTTGAAGATACGCAGTATTTT.

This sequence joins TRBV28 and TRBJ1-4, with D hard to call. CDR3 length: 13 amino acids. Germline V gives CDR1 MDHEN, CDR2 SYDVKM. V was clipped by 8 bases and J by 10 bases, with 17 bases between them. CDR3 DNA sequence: TGTGCCAGCGGGAGAAGAGAGCTGGGAAAACTGTTTTTT. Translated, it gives CASGRRELGKLFF.

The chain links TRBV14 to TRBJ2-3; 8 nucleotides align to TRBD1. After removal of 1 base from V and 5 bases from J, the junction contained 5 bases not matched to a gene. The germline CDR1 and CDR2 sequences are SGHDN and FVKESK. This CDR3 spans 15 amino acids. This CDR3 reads CASSQAGQGIDTQYF. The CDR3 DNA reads TGTGCCAGCAGCCAAGCCGGACAGGGAATAGATACGCAGTATTTT. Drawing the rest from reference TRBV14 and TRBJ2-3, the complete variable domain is EAGVTQFPSHSVIEKGQTVTLRCDPISGHDNLYWYRRVMGKEIKFLLHFVKESKQDESGMPNNRFLAERTGGTYSTLKVQPAELEDSGVYFCASSQAGQGIDTQYFGPGTRLTVL.

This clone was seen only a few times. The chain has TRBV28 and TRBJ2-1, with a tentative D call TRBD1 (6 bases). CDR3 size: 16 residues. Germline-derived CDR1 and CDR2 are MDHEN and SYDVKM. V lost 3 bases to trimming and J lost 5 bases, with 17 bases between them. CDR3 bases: TGTGCCAGCAGTTTGGTCACCGGGACACTAAACAATGAGCAGTTCTTC. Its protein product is CASSLVTGTLNNEQFF.

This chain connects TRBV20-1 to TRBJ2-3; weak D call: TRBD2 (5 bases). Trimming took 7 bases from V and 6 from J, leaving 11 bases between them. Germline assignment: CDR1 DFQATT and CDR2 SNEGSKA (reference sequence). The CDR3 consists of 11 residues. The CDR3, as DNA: TGCAGTGGGACTGTCGGGGATACGCAGTATTTT. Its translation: CSGTVGDTQYF.

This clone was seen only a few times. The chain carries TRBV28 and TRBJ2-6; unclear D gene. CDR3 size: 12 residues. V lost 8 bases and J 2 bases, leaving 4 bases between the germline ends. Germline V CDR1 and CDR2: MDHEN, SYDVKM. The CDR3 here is CASGPGANVLTF. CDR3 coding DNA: TGTGCCAGCGGCCCTGGGGCCAACGTCCTGACTTTC.

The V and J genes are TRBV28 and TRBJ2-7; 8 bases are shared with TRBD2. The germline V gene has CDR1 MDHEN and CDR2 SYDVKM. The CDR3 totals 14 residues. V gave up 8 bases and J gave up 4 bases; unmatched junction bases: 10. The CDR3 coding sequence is TGTGCCAGCTACCCAGGGAGCGGGAGTTACGAGCAGTACTTC. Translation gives CASYPGSGSYEQYF.

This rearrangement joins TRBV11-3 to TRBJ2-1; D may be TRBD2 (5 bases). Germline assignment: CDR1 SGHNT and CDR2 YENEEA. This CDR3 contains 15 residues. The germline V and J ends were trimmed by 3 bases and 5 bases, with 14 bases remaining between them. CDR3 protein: CASSFGPSSNNEQFF. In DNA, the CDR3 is TGTGCCAGCAGCTTTGGCCCTAGCTCAAACAATGAGCAGTTCTTC.

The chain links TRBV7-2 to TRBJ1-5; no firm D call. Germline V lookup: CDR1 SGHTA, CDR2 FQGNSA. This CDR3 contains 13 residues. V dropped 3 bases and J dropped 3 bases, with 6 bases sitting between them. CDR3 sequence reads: CASSLGANQPQHF. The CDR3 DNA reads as TGTGCCAGCAGCTTGGGAGCCAATCAGCCCCAGCATTTT.

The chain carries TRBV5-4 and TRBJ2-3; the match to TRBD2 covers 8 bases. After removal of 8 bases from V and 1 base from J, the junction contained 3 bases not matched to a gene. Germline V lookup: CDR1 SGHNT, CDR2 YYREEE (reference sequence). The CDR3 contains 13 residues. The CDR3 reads CASTGRGTDTQYF. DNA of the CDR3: TGTGCCAGTACCGGGAGGGGCACAGATACGCAGTATTTT.

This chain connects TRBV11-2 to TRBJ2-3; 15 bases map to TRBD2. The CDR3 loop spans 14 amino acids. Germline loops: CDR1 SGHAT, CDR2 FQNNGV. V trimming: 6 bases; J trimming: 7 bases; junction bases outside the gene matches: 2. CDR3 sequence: CASRGTSGRNTQYF. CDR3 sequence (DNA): TGTGCCAGCAGAGGGACTAGCGGGAGGAATACGCAGTATTTT.

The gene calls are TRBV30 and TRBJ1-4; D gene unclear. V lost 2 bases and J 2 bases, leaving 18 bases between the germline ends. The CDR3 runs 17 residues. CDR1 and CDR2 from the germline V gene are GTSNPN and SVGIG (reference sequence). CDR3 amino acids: CAWSRRLLVSTNEKLFF. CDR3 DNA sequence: TGTGCCTGGAGTCGCCGGTTACTAGTTTCTACTAATGAAAAACTGTTTTTT. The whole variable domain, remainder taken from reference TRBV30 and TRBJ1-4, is SQTIHQWPATLVQPVGSPLSLECTVEGTSNPNLYWYRQAAGRGLQLLFYSVGIGQISSEVPQNLSASRPQDRQFILSSKKLLLSDSGFYLCAWSRRLLVSTNEKLFFGSGTQLSVL.

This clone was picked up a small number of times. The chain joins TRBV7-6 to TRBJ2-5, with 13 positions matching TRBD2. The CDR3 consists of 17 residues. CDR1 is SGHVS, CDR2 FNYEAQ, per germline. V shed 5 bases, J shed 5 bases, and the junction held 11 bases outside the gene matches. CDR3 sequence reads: CASSLRTSGRIVETQYF. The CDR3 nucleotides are TGTGCCAGCAGCCTTCGGACTAGCGGGAGAATTGTTGAGACCCAGTACTTC. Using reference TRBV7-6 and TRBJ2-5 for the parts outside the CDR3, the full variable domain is GAGVSQSPRYKVTKRGQDVALRCDPISGHVSLYWYRQALGQGPEFLTYFNYEAQQDKSGLPNDRFSAERPEGSISTLTIQRTEQRDSAMYRCASSLRTSGRIVETQYFGPGTRLLVL.